This entry lists 27 T cell receptor beta chains sequenced from one sample in a study of graft-versus-host responses after intestinal transplantation. These TCRs' antigens remain unknown. The data were produced by immunoSEQ multiplex PCR, yet TCRdb's version contains in-frame clones alone and is incomplete. The sample lists around 84,000 clones, 75% to 90% occurring once. The sequences come from unstimulated CD8+ T cells sorted from spleen or lymph node cells, collected before intestinal transplant. The receptors were sampled from a human donor who received an intestinal transplant.

V usage is TRBV4-1 and J usage is TRBJ2-5; 8 nucleotides match TRBD1. The germline V gene has CDR1 MGHRA and CDR2 YSYEKL. V lost 0 bases, J lost 1 base, and 7 bases stayed unmatched. The CDR3 spans 17 residues. This chain's CDR3 is CASSQDGTGAFQETQYF. The CDR3, as DNA: TGCGCCAGCAGCCAAGATGGGACAGGCGCCTTCCAAGAGACCCAGTACTTC.

CDR3 region: CASSFWDRSPDTQYF. CDR3 DNA sequence: TGTGCCAGCAGTTTCTGGGACAGATCCCCCGATACGCAGTATTTT. This chain uses TRBV28 with TRBJ2-3; 7 bases line up with TRBD1. With 3 bases clipped from V and 6 bases from J, the junction kept 9 bases outside the gene matches. This CDR3 is 15 amino acids long. The V gene's germline CDR1 is MDHEN and CDR2 SYDVKM.

This clone was detected only a few times. The rearrangement joins TRBV30 to TRBJ2-7; no clear D. The ends were cut back, 8 bases at V and 2 bases at J, with 22 bases in the middle. CDR3 length: 15 residues. Germline V gene data show CDR1 as GTSNPN and CDR2 as SVGIG (reference sequence). The CDR3 protein is CASSPPFGPTYEQYF. The DNA for the CDR3 is TGTGCCAGCAGCCCCCCGTTTGGGCCAACCTACGAGCAGTACTTC.

J is TRBJ2-1 and V is TRBV6-5; tentative D call: TRBD1 (5 bases). V was cut by 5 bases and J by 8 bases, with 10 bases left in between. The CDR3 is 12 amino acids. The germline V gene encodes CDR1 MNHEY and CDR2 SVGAGI. The CDR3 DNA reads TGTGCCAGCAGTGAAATAGGGGATGAGCAGTTCTTC. This translates into CASSEIGDEQFF.

V is TRBV30 and J is TRBJ2-7, with 11 positions matching TRBD2. The CDR3 has 18 residues. With 2 bases clipped from V and 0 bases from J, the junction kept 12 bases outside the gene matches. Germline CDR1 reads GTSNPN; CDR2 reads SVGIG (reference sequence). CDR3 bases: TGTGCCTGGAGTCGTCTAGTCCGACTAGCGGGGAGCTCCTACGAGCAGTACTTC. This codes for CAWSRLVRLAGSSYEQYF.

This chain links TRBV29-1 with TRBJ2-1, with no clear D. V lost 3 bases to trimming and J lost 3 bases, with 9 bases between them. Per germline, CDR1 SQVTM and CDR2 ANQGSEA. This CDR3 is 13 amino acids long. The CDR3, as DNA: TGCAGCGTTGAGAGGATGGACTACAATGAGCAGTTCTTC. Its protein product is CSVERMDYNEQFF.

V gene TRBV29-1 combines with J gene TRBJ1-1; 8 nucleotides match TRBD1. V lost 0 bases, J lost 4 bases, and 7 bases stayed unmatched. There are 15 residues in the CDR3. CDR1 and CDR2 (germline): SQVTM, ANQGSEA. The CDR3 loop is CSVEDLEQGATEAFF. As DNA, the CDR3 is TGCAGCGTTGAAGATCTGGAGCAGGGGGCCACTGAAGCTTTCTTT.

The chain recombines TRBV29-1 with TRBJ1-1, with TRBD1 identical over 9 bases. This CDR3 has 17 amino acids. The trim removed 1 base at V and 4 bases at J, leaving 13 bases unmatched. The germline CDR1 and CDR2 sequences are SQVTM and ANQGSEA. This CDR3 reads CSVEGLQGAARITEAFF. CDR3 DNA sequence: TGCAGCGTTGAAGGCCTACAGGGGGCGGCTAGGATCACTGAAGCTTTCTTT.

The chain employs TRBV2 and TRBJ2-2; 10 bases match TRBD2. The ends lost 6 bases at V and 6 bases at J; junction bases unmatched: 10. The CDR3 sequence is 16 residues long. Germline assignment: CDR1 SNHLY and CDR2 FYNNEI. In DNA form, the CDR3 reads TGTGCCAGCAGCAAAGGGGGACTAGCGACTGCCGGGGAGCTGTTTTTT. This gives the protein CASSKGGLATAGELFF.

The chain uses TRBV9 and TRBJ2-2, with 7 bases identical to TRBD1. This CDR3 is built from 16 residues. V lost 0 bases and J lost 0; bases outside the gene matches: 2. CDR1 and CDR2 (germline): SGDLS, YYNGEE. CDR3 loop: CASSVEGTANTGELFF. The CDR3 DNA follows: TGTGCCAGCAGCGTAGAGGGGACAGCGAACACCGGGGAGCTGTTTTTT.

This chain joins TRBV13 and TRBJ2-5, with D uncertain. The V end was cut by 5 bases, the J end by 0 bases, with 10 bases between. Germline loops: CDR1 PRHDT, CDR2 FYEKMQ (reference sequence). There are 14 residues in the CDR3. This chain's CDR3 is CASSVTQYQETQYF. CDR3 in DNA: TGTGCCAGCAGCGTGACCCAGTACCAAGAGACCCAGTACTTC.

This clone occurred a few times. This chain joins TRBV27 and TRBJ2-5; 9 bases are shared with TRBD2. CDR1 is MNHEY and CDR2 is SMNVEV in the germline V gene (reference sequence). This CDR3 has 14 residues. The junction had 2 bases not matched to a gene; V was cut back by 3 bases and J by 3 bases. CDR3 amino acids: CASSLAGGEETQYF. The CDR3 DNA follows: TGTGCCAGCAGTTTGGCGGGAGGGGAAGAGACCCAGTACTTC.

The chain is built from TRBV10-2 and TRBJ2-1, with 9 positions matching TRBD2. Trimming took 9 bases from V and 0 from J; bases not matched to a gene: 12. Germline V gene sequence: CDR1 WSHSY, CDR2 SAAADI. CDR3 length: 17 amino acids. CDR3 coding DNA: TGCGCCAGTGCAAAGTTGCGGGGGGGCCCCTCCTACAATGAGCAGTTCTTC. Translated: CASAKLRGGPSYNEQFF.

This clone was seen just once. The chain links TRBV29-1 to TRBJ1-2; 10 nucleotides agree with TRBD1. J lost 7 bases, V lost 1 base, and 3 bases had no gene match. The germline CDR1 and CDR2 sequences are SQVTM and ANQGSEA. The CDR3 is made up of 13 amino acids. CDR3 sequence reads: CSVEGGTGVGYTF. The CDR3 DNA follows: TGCAGCGTTGAAGGCGGGACAGGGGTTGGCTACACCTTC.

The rearrangement joins TRBV27 to TRBJ1-5; the D is unclear. This CDR3 is 12 amino acids long. The germline V and J ends were trimmed by 8 bases and 0 bases, with 5 bases remaining between them. CDR1 and CDR2 from the germline V gene are MNHEY and SMNVEV (reference sequence). CDR3 residues: CASGYSNQPQHF. CDR3 sequence (DNA): TGTGCCAGCGGATATAGCAATCAGCCCCAGCATTTT.

The V and J genes are TRBV6-1 and TRBJ1-2; D gene unclear. The CDR3 has 16 residues. Germline loops: CDR1 MNHNS, CDR2 SASEGT. V shed 3 bases and J shed 8 bases, with 22 bases lying between them. The CDR3 loop reads CASSESFGPSLEGYTF. CDR3 sequence (DNA): TGTGCCAGCAGTGAGTCTTTCGGTCCGAGCCTCGAGGGCTACACCTTC.

Comment on this clone: The sample contains more than one DNA sequence encoding this CDR3. V is TRBV15 and J is TRBJ1-1, with D unresolved. Germline V gene data show CDR1 as LNHNV and CDR2 as YYDKDF (reference sequence). With 1 base removed from V and 1 base from J, the gap between germline ends came to 7 bases. The CDR3 is 14 residues long. Written as DNA, the CDR3 is TGTGCCACCAGCAGAGTCGGAGGGAACACTGAAGCTTTCTTT. It specifies CATSRVGGNTEAFF.

The chain joins TRBV7-6 to TRBJ2-7; 9 bases are a match to TRBD1. Per germline, CDR1 SGHVS and CDR2 FNYEAQ. The CDR3 is 14 residues long. V gave up 5 bases and J gave up 3 bases; unmatched junction bases: 5. The CDR3 DNA sequence: TGTGCCAGCAGCATGGGACAGGGTCTCTACGAGCAGTACTTC. The encoded protein is CASSMGQGLYEQYF.

The chain links TRBV4-1 to TRBJ1-5; no clear D. The CDR3 consists of 17 residues. V lost 0 bases, J lost 0 bases, and 12 bases lay in between. CDR1 is MGHRA and CDR2 is YSYEKL in the germline V gene. The CDR3 bases are TGCGCCAGCAGCCAAGAAGTCTGGCCCAATAGCAATCAGCCCCAGCATTTT. It translates to CASSQEVWPNSNQPQHF.

The rearrangement joins TRBV7-2 to TRBJ1-5; 8 bases are a match to TRBD1. V shed 5 bases, J shed 3 bases, and the junction held 18 bases outside the gene matches. CDR1 is SGHTA, CDR2 FQGNSA, per germline. The CDR3 extends over 19 amino acids. The CDR3 nucleotides read TGTGCCAGCAGCCCTCGGAGCGACAGGGGCGCGTCTACCAATCAGCCCCAGCATTTT. It yields the protein CASSPRSDRGASTNQPQHF.

V gene TRBV29-1 combines with J gene TRBJ2-7; tentative D call: TRBD1 (5 bases). Germline V gene sequence: CDR1 SQVTM, CDR2 ANQGSEA. The CDR3 length is 12 residues. The ends were cut back, 0 bases at V and 5 bases at J, with 8 bases in the middle. The CDR3, as DNA: TGCAGCGTTGAAGAATCAGGGAACGAGCAGTACTTC. Its translation is CSVEESGNEQYF.

The chain has TRBV27 and TRBJ2-7, with 7 bases aligning to TRBD1. The germline gives CDR1 MNHEY, CDR2 SMNVEV (reference sequence). The V segment lost 5 bases and the J segment 0 bases; nucleotides outside the gene matches: 7. The CDR3 sequence is 15 residues long. CDR3 protein: CASSLTGVGSYEQYF. CDR3 nucleotide sequence: TGTGCCAGCAGTCTAACAGGGGTAGGCTCCTACGAGCAGTACTTC.

This chain uses TRBV5-3 with TRBJ2-1; 8 bases agree with TRBD1. Being an ORF, TRBV5-3 has a function that is uncertain. CDR3 length equals 16 residues. V lost 1 base to trimming and J lost 0 bases; unmatched junction nucleotides: 3. CDR3 DNA sequence: TGTGCCAGAAGCTTGAGAGGACAGGGCTCCTACAATGAGCAGTTCTTC. Translated, it gives CARSLRGQGSYNEQFF.

The V and J genes are TRBV10-3 and TRBJ1-1; a weak D match, TRBD1 (5 bases). The CDR3 loop spans 15 amino acids. Germline values: CDR1 ENHRY, CDR2 SYGVKD. V lost 3 bases, J lost 7 bases, and 18 bases lay in between. CDR3 bases: TGTGCCATCAGTGATGGATGGATGACAGCTGGTGAAGCTTTCTTT. Translating it yields CAISDGWMTAGEAFF.

This clone was counted a few times. This rearrangement joins TRBV19 to TRBJ2-7; D unclear. The V end lost 3 bases, the J end lost 3 bases, and 9 bases lay between the germline ends. The CDR3 is 13 amino acids. Germline V gene sequence: CDR1 LNHDA, CDR2 SQIVND (reference sequence). CDR3 region: CASSIATHYEQYF. The CDR3 region has the DNA TGTGCCAGTAGTATTGCGACACACTACGAGCAGTACTTC.

The chain carries TRBV27 and TRBJ2-2; 12 bases are a match to TRBD1. CDR3 length equals 19 residues. CDR1 MNHEY and CDR2 SMNVEV come from the germline V gene (reference sequence). The J segment lost 0 bases and the V segment lost 6 bases, leaving 11 bases of the junction unmatched. Written as DNA, the CDR3 is TGTGCCAGCAGGCCCCGGGACAGGGGGCTGAACGCGAACACCGGGGAGCTGTTTTTT. Translating it yields CASRPRDRGLNANTGELFF.

On this clone itself: Different DNA sequences within this sample yield the same CDR3. V gene TRBV29-1 combines with J gene TRBJ2-7; 7 nucleotides agree with TRBD2. The junction had 14 bases not matched to a gene; V was cut back by 5 bases and J by 4 bases. The CDR3 is 15 residues long. The germline V gene encodes CDR1 SQVTM and CDR2 ANQGSEA. The CDR3 loop reads CSVHGGSGKGYEQYF. Here the CDR3 DNA reads TGCAGCGTTCACGGGGGGAGCGGGAAGGGTTACGAGCAGTACTTC.